The clone carrying this TCR beta chain has a single count. CDR1 is SEHNR and CDR2 is FQNEAQ in the germline V gene (reference sequence). CDR3 length equals 14 residues. The V and J ends lost 8 bases and 5 bases, in that order; junction bases with no gene match: 6. The data belong to a study of cytomegalovirus exposure and HLA in healthy donors. The PCR used 60 Vbeta and 13 Jbeta primers. The protocol was immunoSEQ multiplex PCR, while the TCRdb copy is restricted to in-frame clones and leaves out a portion. Counted here are over 200,000 clones, approximately 84% occurring once; the ten biggest clones make up about 0.6%.

The gene calls are TRBV7-9 and TRBJ2-3; 11 bases align to TRBD2. The sequencing input was PBMCs. The receptor was isolated from a woman between 40 and 55 years old in good health and CMV-seronegative. The CDR3 region is CASGIAGGQDTQYF. The CDR3 DNA sequence: TGTGCCAGCGGCATAGCGGGGGGGCAAGATACGCAGTATTTT.